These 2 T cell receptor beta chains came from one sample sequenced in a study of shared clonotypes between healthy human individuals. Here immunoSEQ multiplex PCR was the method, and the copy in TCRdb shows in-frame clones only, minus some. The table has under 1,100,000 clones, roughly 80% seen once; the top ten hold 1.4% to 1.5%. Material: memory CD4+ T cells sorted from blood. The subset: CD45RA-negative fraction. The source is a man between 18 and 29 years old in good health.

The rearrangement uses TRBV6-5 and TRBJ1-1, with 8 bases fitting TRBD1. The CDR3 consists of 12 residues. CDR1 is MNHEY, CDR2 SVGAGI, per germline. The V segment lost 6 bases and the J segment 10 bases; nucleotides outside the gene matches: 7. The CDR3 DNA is TGTGCCAGCAGCCATCCACAGGGGGGAGCTTTCTTT. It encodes CASSHPQGGAFF.

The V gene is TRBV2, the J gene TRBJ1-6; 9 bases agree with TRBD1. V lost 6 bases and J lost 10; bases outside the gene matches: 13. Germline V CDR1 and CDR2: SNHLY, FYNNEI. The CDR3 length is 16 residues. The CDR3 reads CASRPGQGRLGSPLHF. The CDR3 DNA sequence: TGTGCCAGCAGACCTGGACAGGGGAGATTAGGATCACCCCTCCACTTT. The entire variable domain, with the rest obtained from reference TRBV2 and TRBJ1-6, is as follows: EPEVTQTPSHQVTQMGQEVILRCVPISNHLYFYWYRQILGQKVEFLVSFYNNEISEKSEIFDDQFSVERPDGSNFTLKIRSTKLEDSAMYFCASRPGQGRLGSPLHFGNGTRLTVT.